This T cell receptor beta chain was obtained from a study of cytomegalovirus exposure and HLA in healthy donors. Per germline, CDR1 SEHNR and CDR2 FQNEAQ (reference sequence). The CDR3 extends over 14 amino acids. The ends were cut back, 0 bases at V and 7 bases at J, with 12 bases in the middle. Vbeta (60) and Jbeta (13) primers were used in the PCR. Method: immunoSEQ multiplex PCR; TCRdb's copy keeps in-frame clones and lacks some. The data show roughly 110,000 clones, 75% seen once. Those who donated were healthy bone marrow donors. The sequencing input was PBMCs. The rearrangement joins TRBV7-9 to TRBJ1-1; no definite D call. This receptor was obtained from a man in his forties in good health and CMV-seronegative. CDR3 loop: CASSLATEGLEAFF. DNA for the CDR3: TGTGCCAGCAGCTTAGCGACGGAGGGCCTTGAAGCTTTCTTT. The full variable domain, completed using reference TRBV7-9 and TRBJ1-1, is DTGVSQNPRHKITKRGQNVTFRCDPISEHNRLYWYRQTLGQGPEFLTYFQNEAQLEKSRLLSDRFSAERPKGSFSTLEIQRTEQGDSAMYLCASSLATEGLEAFFGQGTRLTVV.